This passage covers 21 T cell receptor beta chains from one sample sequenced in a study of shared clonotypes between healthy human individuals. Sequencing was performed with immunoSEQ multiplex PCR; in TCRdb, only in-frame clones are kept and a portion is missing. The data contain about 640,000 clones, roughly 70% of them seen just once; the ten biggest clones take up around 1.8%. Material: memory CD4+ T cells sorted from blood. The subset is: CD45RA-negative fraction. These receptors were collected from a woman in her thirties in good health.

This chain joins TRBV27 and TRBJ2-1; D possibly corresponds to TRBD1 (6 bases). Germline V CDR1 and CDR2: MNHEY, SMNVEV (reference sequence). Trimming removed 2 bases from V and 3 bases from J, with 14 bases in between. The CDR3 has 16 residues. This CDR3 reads CASSLRPGTSYNEQFF. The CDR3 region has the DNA TGTGCCAGCAGTTTACGACCCGGGACAAGCTACAATGAGCAGTTCTTC.

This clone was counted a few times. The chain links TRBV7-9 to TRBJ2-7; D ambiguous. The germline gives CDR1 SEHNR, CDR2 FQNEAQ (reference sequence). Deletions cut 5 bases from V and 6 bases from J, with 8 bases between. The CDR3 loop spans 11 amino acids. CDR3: CASSGEVEQYF. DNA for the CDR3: TGTGCCAGCAGCGGTGAGGTCGAGCAGTACTTC.

The CDR3 region is CATSRASGPAYSGANVLTF. DNA of the CDR3: TGTGCCACCAGCAGAGCCAGTGGGCCCGCCTACTCTGGGGCCAACGTCCTGACTTTC. This sequence joins TRBV15 and TRBJ2-6; D uncertain. Germline values: CDR1 LNHNV, CDR2 YYDKDF (reference sequence). The CDR3 contains 19 residues. The V end was cut by 1 base, the J end by 0 bases, with 16 bases between.

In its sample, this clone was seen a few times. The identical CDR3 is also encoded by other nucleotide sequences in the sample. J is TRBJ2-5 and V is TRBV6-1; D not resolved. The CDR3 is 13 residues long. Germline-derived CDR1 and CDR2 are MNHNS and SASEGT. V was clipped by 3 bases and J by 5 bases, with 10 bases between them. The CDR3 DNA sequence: TGTGCCAGCAGTGAGCAAGGGTTCGAGACCCAGTACTTC. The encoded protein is CASSEQGFETQYF.

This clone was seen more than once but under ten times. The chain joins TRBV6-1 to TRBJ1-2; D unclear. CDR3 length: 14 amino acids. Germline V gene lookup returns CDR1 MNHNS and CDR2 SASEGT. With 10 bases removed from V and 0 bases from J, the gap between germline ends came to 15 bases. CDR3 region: CAIMMDGSNYGYTF. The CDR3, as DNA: TGTGCCATCATGATGGACGGATCTAACTATGGCTACACCTTC.

The CDR3 nucleotides read TGTGCCAGCAGTACCGGGACAGGGGGACACGAGCAGTACTTC. Encoded protein: CASSTGTGGHEQYF. V usage is TRBV28 and J usage is TRBJ2-7; 11 positions agree with TRBD1. V was pared by 5 bases and J by 5 bases, with 5 bases of the junction left unmatched. This CDR3 is 14 amino acids long. Germline CDR1 is MDHEN and CDR2 is SYDVKM.

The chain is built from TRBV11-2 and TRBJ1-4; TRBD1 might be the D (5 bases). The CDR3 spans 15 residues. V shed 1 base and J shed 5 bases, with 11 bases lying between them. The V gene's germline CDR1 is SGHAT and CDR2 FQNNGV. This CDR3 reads CASSLGLTENEKLFF. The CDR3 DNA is TGTGCCAGCAGCTTAGGCTTGACAGAAAATGAAAAACTGTTTTTT.

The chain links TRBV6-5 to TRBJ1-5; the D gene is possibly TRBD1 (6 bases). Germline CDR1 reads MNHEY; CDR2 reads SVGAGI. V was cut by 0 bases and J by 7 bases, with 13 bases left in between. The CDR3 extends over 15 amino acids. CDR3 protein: CASSYSGALGQPQHF. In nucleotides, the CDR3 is TGTGCCAGCAGTTACTCGGGGGCCCTCGGACAGCCCCAGCATTTT.

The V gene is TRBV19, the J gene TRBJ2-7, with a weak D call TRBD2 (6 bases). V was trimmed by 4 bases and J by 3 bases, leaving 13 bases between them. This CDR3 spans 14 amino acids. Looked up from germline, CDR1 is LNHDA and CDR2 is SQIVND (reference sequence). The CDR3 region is CASSTPGSGYEQYF. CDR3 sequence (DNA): TGTGCCAGTAGTACCCCCGGGAGCGGCTACGAGCAGTACTTC.

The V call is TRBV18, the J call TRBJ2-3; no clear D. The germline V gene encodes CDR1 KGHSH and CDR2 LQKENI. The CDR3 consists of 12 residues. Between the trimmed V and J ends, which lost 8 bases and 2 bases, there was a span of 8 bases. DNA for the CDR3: TGTGCCAGCGGGCAATTCACAGATACGCAGTATTTT. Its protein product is CASGQFTDTQYF. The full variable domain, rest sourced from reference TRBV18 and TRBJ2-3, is NAGVMQNPRHLVRRRGQEARLRCSPMKGHSHVYWYRQLPEEGLKFMVYLQKENIIDESGMPKERFSAEFPKEGPSILRIQQVVRGDSAAYFCASGQFTDTQYFGPGTRLTVL.

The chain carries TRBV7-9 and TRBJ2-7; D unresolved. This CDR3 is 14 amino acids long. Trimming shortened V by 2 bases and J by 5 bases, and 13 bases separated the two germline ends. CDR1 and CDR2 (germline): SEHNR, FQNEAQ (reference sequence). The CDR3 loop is CASSLTHPSDEQYF. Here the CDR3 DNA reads TGTGCCAGCAGCTTAACACATCCCAGCGACGAGCAGTACTTC.

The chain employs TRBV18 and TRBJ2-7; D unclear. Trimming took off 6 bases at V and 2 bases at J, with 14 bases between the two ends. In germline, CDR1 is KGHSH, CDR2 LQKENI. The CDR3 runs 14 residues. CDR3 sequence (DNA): TGTGCCAGCTCCCCCAGTACAGCAACCTACGAGCAGTACTTC. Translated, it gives CASSPSTATYEQYF.

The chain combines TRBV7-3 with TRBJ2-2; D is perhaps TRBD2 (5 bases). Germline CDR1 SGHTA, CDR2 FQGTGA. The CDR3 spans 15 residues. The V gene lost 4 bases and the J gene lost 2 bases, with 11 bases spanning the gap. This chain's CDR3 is CASSSSAANTGELFF. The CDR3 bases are TGTGCCAGCAGCTCCTCAGCGGCCAACACCGGGGAGCTGTTTTTT. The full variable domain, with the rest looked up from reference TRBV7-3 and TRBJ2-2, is GAGVSQTPSNKVTEKGKYVELRCDPISGHTALYWYRQSLGQGPEFLIYFQGTGAADDSGLPNDRFFAVRPEGSVSTLKIQRTERGDSAVYLCASSSSAANTGELFFGEGSRLTVL.

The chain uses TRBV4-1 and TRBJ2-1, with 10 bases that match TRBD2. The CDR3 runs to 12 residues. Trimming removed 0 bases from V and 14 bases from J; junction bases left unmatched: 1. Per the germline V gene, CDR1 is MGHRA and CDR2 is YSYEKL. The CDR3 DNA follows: TGCGCCAGCAGCCAAGATCTAGCGGGAGAGTTCTTC. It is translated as CASSQDLAGEFF.

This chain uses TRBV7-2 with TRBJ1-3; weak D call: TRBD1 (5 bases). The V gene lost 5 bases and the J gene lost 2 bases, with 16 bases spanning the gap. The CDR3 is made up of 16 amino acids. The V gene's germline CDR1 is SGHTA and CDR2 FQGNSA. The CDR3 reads CASSHQRQRTGNTIYF. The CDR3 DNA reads TGTGCCAGCAGCCACCAGAGACAGCGAACTGGAAACACCATATATTTT.

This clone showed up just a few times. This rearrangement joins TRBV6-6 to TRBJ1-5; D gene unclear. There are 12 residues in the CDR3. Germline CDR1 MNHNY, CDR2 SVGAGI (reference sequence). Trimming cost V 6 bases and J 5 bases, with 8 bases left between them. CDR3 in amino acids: CASRFSDQPQHF. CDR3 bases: TGTGCCAGCAGATTCAGCGATCAGCCCCAGCATTTT.

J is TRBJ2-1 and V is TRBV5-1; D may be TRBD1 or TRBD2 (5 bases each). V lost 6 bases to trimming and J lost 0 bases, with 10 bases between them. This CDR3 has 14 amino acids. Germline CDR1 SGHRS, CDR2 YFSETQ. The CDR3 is CASTGTSSYNEQFF. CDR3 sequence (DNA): TGCGCCAGCACCGGGACCAGCTCCTACAATGAGCAGTTCTTC.

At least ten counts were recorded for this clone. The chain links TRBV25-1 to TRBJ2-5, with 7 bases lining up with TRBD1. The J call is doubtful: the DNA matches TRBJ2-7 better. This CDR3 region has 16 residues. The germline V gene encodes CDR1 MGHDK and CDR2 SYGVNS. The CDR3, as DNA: TGTGCCAGCAGTGTTACCTCCGGGACAGTTCCCTACGAGCAGTACTTC. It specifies CASSVTSGTVPYEQYF.

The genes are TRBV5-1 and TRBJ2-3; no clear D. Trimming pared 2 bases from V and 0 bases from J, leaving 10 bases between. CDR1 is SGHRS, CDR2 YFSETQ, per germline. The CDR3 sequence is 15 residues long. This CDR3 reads CASSFGAKSTDTQYF. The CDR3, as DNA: TGCGCCAGCAGCTTCGGAGCGAAGAGCACAGATACGCAGTATTTT.

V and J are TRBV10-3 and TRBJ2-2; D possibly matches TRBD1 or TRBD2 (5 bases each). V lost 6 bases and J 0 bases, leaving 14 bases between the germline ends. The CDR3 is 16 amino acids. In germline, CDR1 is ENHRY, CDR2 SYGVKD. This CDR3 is CAIRGDGLSNTGELFF. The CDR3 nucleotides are TGTGCCATCAGAGGGGACGGGCTATCGAACACCGGGGAGCTGTTTTTT.

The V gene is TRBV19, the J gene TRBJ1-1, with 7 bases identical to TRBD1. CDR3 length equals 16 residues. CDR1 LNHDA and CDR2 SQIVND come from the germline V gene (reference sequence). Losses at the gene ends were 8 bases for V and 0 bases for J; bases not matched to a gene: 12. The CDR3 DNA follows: TGTGCCAGTGGATTTCAGGGGGGACGGTTGAACACTGAAGCTTTCTTT. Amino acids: CASGFQGGRLNTEAFF.